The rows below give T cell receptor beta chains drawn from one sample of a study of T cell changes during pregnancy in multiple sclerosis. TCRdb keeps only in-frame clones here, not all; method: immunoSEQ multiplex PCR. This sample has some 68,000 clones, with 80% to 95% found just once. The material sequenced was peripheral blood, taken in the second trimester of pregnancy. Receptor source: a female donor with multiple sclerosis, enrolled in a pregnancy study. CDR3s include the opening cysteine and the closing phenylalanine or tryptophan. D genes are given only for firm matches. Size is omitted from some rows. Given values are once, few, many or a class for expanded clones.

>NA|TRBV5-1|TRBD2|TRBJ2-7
CASSLTSGSYEQYF
TGCGCCAGCAGCTTAACTAGCGGCTCCTACGAGCAGTACTTC
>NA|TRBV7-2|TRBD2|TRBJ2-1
CASSLVSGKASEQFF
TGTGCCAGCAGCTTAGTTAGCGGGAAGGCCAGTGAGCAGTTCTTC
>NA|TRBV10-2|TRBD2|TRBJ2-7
CASRDYRYEQYF
TGCGCTAGCCGGGACTATCGGTACGAGCAGTACTTC
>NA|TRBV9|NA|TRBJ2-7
CASSYSPSGAEQYF
TGTGCCAGCAGCTACTCCCCCTCAGGGGCCGAGCAGTACTTC
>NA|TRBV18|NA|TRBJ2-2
CASSPRPGEVPGELFF
TGTGCCAGCTCACCTCGGCCCGGAGAGGTCCCCGGGGAGCTGTTTTTT
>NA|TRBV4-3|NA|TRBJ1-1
CASSQEGRARAFF
TGCGCCAGCAGCCAAGAGGGGCGAGCTCGAGCTTTCTTT
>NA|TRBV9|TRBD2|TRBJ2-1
CASSVASGGSYNEQFF
TGTGCCAGCAGCGTAGCTAGCGGGGGCTCCTACAATGAGCAGTTCTTC
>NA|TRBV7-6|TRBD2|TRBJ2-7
CASSLGGEAYEQYF
TGTGCCAGCAGCTTGGGGGGGGAAGCCTACGAGCAGTACTTC
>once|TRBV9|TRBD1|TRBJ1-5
CASSVEGADQPQHF
TGTGCCAGCAGCGTAGAGGGGGCGGATCAGCCCCAGCATTTT
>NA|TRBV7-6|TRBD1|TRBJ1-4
CASSPGQGEEKLFF
TGTGCCAGCAGCCCGGGACAGGGGGAAGAAAAACTGTTTTTT
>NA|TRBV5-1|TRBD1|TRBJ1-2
CASMSTGGANYGYTF
TGCGCCAGCATGAGTACAGGGGGCGCAAACTATGGCTACACCTTC
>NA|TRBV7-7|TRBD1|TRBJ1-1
CASSLRRGVNTEAFF
TGTGCCAGCAGCTTACGCAGGGGGGTGAACACTGAAGCTTTCTTT
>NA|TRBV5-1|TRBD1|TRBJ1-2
CASSLGQGVRGYTF
TGCGCCAGCAGCTTGGGGCAGGGGGTCCGGGGCTACACCTTC
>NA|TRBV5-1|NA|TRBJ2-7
CASSLDVYYEQYF
TGCGCCAGCAGCTTGGACGTCTATTACGAGCAGTACTTC
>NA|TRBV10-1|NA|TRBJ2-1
CASSAGSNEQFF
TGCGCCAGCAGTGCCGGGAGTAATGAGCAGTTCTTC
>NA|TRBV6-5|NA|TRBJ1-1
CASSLYRTNEAFF
TGTGCCAGCAGCCTGTACAGGACCAATGAAGCTTTCTTT
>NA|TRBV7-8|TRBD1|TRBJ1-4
CASSADRVREKLFF
TGTGCCAGCAGCGCGGACAGGGTTCGCGAAAAACTGTTTTTT
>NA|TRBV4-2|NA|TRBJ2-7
CASSQEGAAAFSYEQYF
TGTGCCAGCAGCCAAGAAGGAGCAGCAGCCTTCTCCTACGAGCAGTACTTC
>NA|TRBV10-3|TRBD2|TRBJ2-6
CAIRERGDMSGANVLTF
TGTGCCATCAGGGAGCGGGGGGATATGTCTGGGGCCAACGTCCTGACTTTC
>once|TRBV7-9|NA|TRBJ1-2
CASSLGTDYGYTF
TGTGCCAGCAGCTTAGGGACAGACTATGGCTACACCTTC
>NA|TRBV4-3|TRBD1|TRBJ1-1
CASSQAAGGNTEAFF
TGCGCCAGCAGCCAAGCGGCAGGGGGAAACACTGAAGCTTTCTTT
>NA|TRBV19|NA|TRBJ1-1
CASYTVNTEAFF
TGTGCCAGTTATACAGTGAACACTGAAGCTTTCTTT
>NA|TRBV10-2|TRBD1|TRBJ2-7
CASSGPPGQGSSNSYEQYF
TGCGCCAGCAGTGGCCCACCGGGACAGGGTTCCTCTAATTCCTACGAGCAGTACTTC
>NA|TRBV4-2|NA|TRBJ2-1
CASSQAKTGLTYNEQFF
TGTGCCAGCAGCCAAGCTAAGACAGGCCTAACCTACAATGAGCAGTTCTTC
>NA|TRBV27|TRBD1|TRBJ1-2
CASSLWQGEGGYTF
TGTGCCAGCAGTTTGTGGCAGGGGGAAGGTGGCTACACCTTC
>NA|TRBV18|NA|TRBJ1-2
CASSPNRAGGTGGYTF
TGTGCCAGCTCACCCAATAGGGCAGGTGGTACAGGTGGCTACACCTTC
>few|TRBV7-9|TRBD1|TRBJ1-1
CATLGQGGSAFF
TGTGCCACTCTTGGACAGGGCGGGTCGGCTTTCTTT
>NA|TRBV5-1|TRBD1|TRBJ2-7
CASSSSGTGDYEQYF
TGCGCCAGCAGCTCCTCCGGGACAGGGGACTACGAGCAGTACTTC
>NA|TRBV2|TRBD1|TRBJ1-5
CASSTGQGIQPQHF
TGTGCCAGCAGTACGGGACAGGGGATCCAGCCCCAGCATTTT
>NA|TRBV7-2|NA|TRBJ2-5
CASSFYGESETQYF
TGTGCCAGCAGCTTTTACGGAGAGAGCGAGACCCAGTACTTC
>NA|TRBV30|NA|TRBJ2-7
CAWSPDSNSYEQYF
TGTGCCTGGAGCCCGGACAGTAACTCCTACGAGCAGTACTTC
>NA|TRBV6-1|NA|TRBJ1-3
CASSEFWSFSGNTIYF
TGTGCCAGCAGTGAATTCTGGAGCTTCTCTGGAAACACCATATATTTT
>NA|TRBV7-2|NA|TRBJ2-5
CASSPRTPQETQYF
TGTGCCAGCAGCCCAAGGACACCTCAAGAGACCCAGTACTTC
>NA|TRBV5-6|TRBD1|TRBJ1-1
CASRDRGASSEAFF
TGTGCCAGCAGGGACAGGGGGGCATCCTCTGAAGCTTTCTTT
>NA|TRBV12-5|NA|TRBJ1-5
CASGFELYNQPQHF
TGTGCTAGTGGTTTTGAGCTCTACAATCAGCCCCAGCATTTT
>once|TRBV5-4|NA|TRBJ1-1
CASSPRSGNTEAFF
TGTGCCAGCAGTCCCAGGTCGGGAAACACTGAAGCTTTCTTT